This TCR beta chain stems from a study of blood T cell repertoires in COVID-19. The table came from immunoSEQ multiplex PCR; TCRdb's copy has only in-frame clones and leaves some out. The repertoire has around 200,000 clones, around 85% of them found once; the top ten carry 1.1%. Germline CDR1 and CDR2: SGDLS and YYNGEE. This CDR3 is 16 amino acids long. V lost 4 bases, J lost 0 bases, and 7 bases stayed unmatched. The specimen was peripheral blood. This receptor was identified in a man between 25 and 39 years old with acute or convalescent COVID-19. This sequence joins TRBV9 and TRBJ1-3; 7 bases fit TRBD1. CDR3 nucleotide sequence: TGTGCCAGCAGCTTCAACCCAGGGGGCTCTGGAAACACCATATATTTT. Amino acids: CASSFNPGGSGNTIYF.